This entry is about one T cell receptor beta chain. Which antigen it targets is not known. It has no much larger one-base neighbor in the sample; base qualities were not kept. CDR1 and CDR2 were assigned from the germline V gene as SGHDN and FVKESK. From cysteine to phenylalanine, the CDR3 is 17 amino acids long. Left in the record is the CDR3 DNA by itself, 51 bases read in frame from the first base. For this chain, trimming is 4 bases at the V end and 4 bases at the J end, and the number of junction bases without a gene match is 10. The sample is drawn from a study of PD-1 blockade in classical Hodgkin lymphoma (dated by TCRdb to about 2020). In the study overall: Nivolumab dosing was 3 mg/kg intravenously every 2 weeks, continuing until either disease progression or unacceptable toxicity. A peripheral blood immune signature of response to PD-1 blockade in classical Hodgkin lymphoma was defined using TCR beta sequencing and CyTOF. Results the study describes overall, beyond this receptor: Trial patients with a complete response had baseline diversity similar to that of newly diagnosed patients, while partial responders and progressors had significantly lower diversity. A significant rise by C4D1 was seen in CD4+ but not CD8+ TCR diversity (p=0.0027 vs p=0.16), with the rise being most apparent in complete responders (p=0.02). Baseline TCR diversity was reported to be lower in newly diagnosed patients than in healthy donors, and even lower in relapsed/refractory patients. The study was limited to a single clinical trial cohort, and causes of repertoire differences, possibly disease activity or prior therapy, remained undefined. Diversity was lower in patients who began nivolumab less than 1 year after ASCT, so these patients were left out of later analyses to avoid confounding by immune reconstitution.

This sample's time point label indicates: cycle 2 day 1 (C2D1) of nivolumab. Every trial patient had relapsed following autologous stem cell transplantation, and prior brentuximab vedotin exposure was what differed among cohorts A, B and C. A total of around 60 patients with relapsed/refractory classical Hodgkin lymphoma made up the trial cohort, and each patient's best overall response was complete response, partial response or progressive disease. Trial patients were treated with single-agent nivolumab in the multi-cohort phase II CheckMate 205 trial. An independent review committee assessed best overall response using the 2007 International Working Group response criteria. Trial PBMCs were obtained immediately prior to nivolumab initiation (C1D1) and on therapy at cycle 2 day 1 and cycle 4 day 1. Peripheral blood was collected in 8 mL Vacutainer Cell Preparation Tubes, from which PBMCs were isolated by centrifugation and then cryopreserved.

The Qiagen DNeasy kit was used to extract genomic DNA both from unsorted PBMCs and from the negatively selected CD4+ and CD8+ fractions. TCR beta CDR3 regions were amplified by immunoSEQ multiplex PCR using primers annealing to V and J segments. Amplification bias was minimized using a synthetic immune receptor repertoire, and residual bias was removed computationally after sequencing. As for how the authors treated the data: Custom Python scripts were used to quantify repertoire diversity as the Shannon entropy index. Unsorted, CD4+ and CD8+ repertoires were analyzed separately, except for combined analyses in which CD4+ and CD8+ sequences were merged in silico. Clonal expansion was defined as at least a 2-fold frequency increase after treatment relative to C1D1, with a pseudocount of 0.5 for undetected baseline clones. Singleton clones were defined as clones with 0 or 1 copy at C1D1, and non-singleton clones were defined as clones with 2 or more copies. By matching protein sequences in sorted samples from the same patient, clones expanded in unsorted samples were annotated as CD4+, CD8+ or unknown. Wilcoxon tests on paired samples were used to test changes in diversity from C1D1 to C4D1. As stored in TCRdb, this immuneACCESS dataset retains in-frame rearrangements with V and J assigned. A fraction of the clones does not appear; measured against another copy, unresolved V genes explain less than half of the discrepancy, and the remainder lacks a known reason. V and J calls and clone size are as listed in that table; D and trimming were resolved from the DNA. In this sample the table shows 66,000 or so clones, 71% of which occur a single time. Less than 9.5% of the sample is held by the ten biggest clonotypes.

The chain links TRBV14 with TRBJ2-2; 9 junctional bases match TRBD2. This specimen was peripheral blood mononuclear cells (PBMCs), taken before the second cycle of nivolumab. The sequence was obtained from a human donor with classical Hodgkin lymphoma. The CDR3 reads CASSPHIAGVSTGELFF. The sequence in DNA is TGTGCCAGCAGCCCCCACATAGCGGGAGTAAGCACCGGGGAGCTGTTTTTT.